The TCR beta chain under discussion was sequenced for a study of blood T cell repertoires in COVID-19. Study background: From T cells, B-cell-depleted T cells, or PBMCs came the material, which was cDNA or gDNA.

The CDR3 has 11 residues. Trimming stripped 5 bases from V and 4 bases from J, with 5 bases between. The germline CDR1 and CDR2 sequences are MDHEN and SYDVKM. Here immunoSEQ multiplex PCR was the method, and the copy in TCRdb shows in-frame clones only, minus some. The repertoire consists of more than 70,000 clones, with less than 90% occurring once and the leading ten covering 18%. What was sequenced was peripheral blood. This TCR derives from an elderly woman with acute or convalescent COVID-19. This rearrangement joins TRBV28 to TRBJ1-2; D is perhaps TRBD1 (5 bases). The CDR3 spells CASSDSYGYTF. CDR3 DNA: TGTGCCAGCAGTGACAGCTATGGCTACACCTTC.